The next 7 T cell receptor beta chains were all read from a single sample in a study of blood T cells in healthy people across ages. Then a second PCR, running roughly 7 to 11 cycles, was carried out with a sample-barcoded 5' primer and a J-beta primer mix. MiXCR, run by TCRdb on the 5' RACE reads, gives a single entry per CDR3 protein. The table lists 1.5 million or so distinct CDR3 sequences, under 55% of them singletons, with approximately 4.1% in the top ten. Sequencing was done on a sample of blood. These receptors were taken from a woman aged 18-29 years in good health.

The V gene is TRBV10-3, the J gene TRBJ2-1, with 10 bases lining up with TRBD2. This CDR3 spans 18 amino acids. Germline lookup yields CDR1 ENHRY and CDR2 SYGVKD. With V trimmed by 2 bases and J by 0 bases, 7 bases remained unmatched. The CDR3 loop is CAISETSGVLSSYNEQFF. The CDR3 DNA reads TGTGCCATCAGTGAGACTAGCGGGGTCCTCTCCTCCTACAATGAGCAGTTCTTC.

This clonotype was observed a few times. The chain combines TRBV29-1 with TRBJ2-1; TRBD1 might be the D (6 bases). The CDR3 length is 13 residues. Germline CDR1 SQVTM, CDR2 ANQGSEA. V lost 6 bases, J lost 6 bases, and 15 bases lay in between. CDR3 sequence reads: CSVVKDRPNEQFF. CDR3 nucleotides: TGCAGCGTAGTAAAAGACAGGCCCAATGAGCAGTTCTTC.

The V gene is TRBV20-1, the J gene TRBJ1-1, with 8 bases identical to TRBD1. The length of the CDR3 is 13 residues. Germline-derived CDR1 and CDR2 are DFQATT and SNEGSKA (reference sequence). The V and J ends lost 3 bases and 4 bases, in that order; junction bases with no gene match: 4. CDR3 coding DNA: TGCAGTGCTAGCGCCGGACAGGGCACTGAAGCTTTCTTT. Its translation: CSASAGQGTEAFF.

The rearrangement joins TRBV20-1 to TRBJ1-5; D not certain. CDR1 and CDR2 (germline): DFQATT, SNEGSKA (reference sequence). The CDR3 spans 13 residues. The V end was cut by 3 bases, the J end by 4 bases, with 10 bases between. In nucleotides, the CDR3 is TGCAGTGCTAGTCCGGGGAATAATCAGCCCCAGCATTTT. Protein: CSASPGNNQPQHF.

This chain connects TRBV12-3 or TRBV12-4 to TRBJ1-2, with D possibly TRBD1 on 6 matching bases. The length of the CDR3 is 15 residues. The V end lost 6 bases, the J end lost 6 bases, and 20 bases lay between the germline ends. As DNA, the CDR3 is TGTGCCAGCAGAGCGGGGGGGCTCGTAGTGAATGGCTACACCTTC. The encoded protein is CASRAGGLVVNGYTF.

V and J are TRBV19 and TRBJ1-1; D remains unclear. V lost 3 bases and J 1 base, leaving 9 bases between the germline ends. This CDR3 is 14 amino acids long. Germline lookup yields CDR1 LNHDA and CDR2 SQIVND (reference sequence). CDR3 in DNA: TGTGCCAGTAGTATGCAGGCTGGGAACACTGAAGCTTTCTTT. It translates to CASSMQAGNTEAFF.

J is TRBJ2-3 and V is TRBV20-1, with TRBD2 matching over 12 bases. CDR1 DFQATT and CDR2 SNEGSKA come from the germline V gene (reference sequence). The trim removed 0 bases at V and 2 bases at J, leaving 15 bases unmatched. The CDR3 has 20 amino acids. CDR3 coding DNA: TGCAGTGCTAGAGACCTACCAAACCGACTAGCGGGAGATATCACAGATACGCAGTATTTT. Translation gives CSARDLPNRLAGDITDTQYF.